The rows below give T cell receptor beta chains drawn from one sample of a study of CD8 T cells in Susac syndrome. TCRdb used MiXCR to reprocess the immunoSEQ multiplex PCR reads, holding one entry per CDR3 protein. The table lists 300,000 to 350,000 distinct CDR3 sequences, roughly 94% of them singletons. Input material: CD4+ T cells from PBMCs. All receptors come from a human donor with multiple sclerosis. The CDR3 runs from the conserved cysteine through the conserved F or W. Fields, in order: J gene, V gene, clone size, D gene, CDR3 protein, CDR3 DNA. D genes are given only for firm matches. For some rows the clone size is stated as once, few or many, or as a class when expanded; others skip it.

>TRBJ2-1|TRBV28|.|TRBD2
CASSPGLAKWGLGRYNEQFF
TGTGCCAGCAGTCCGGGACTAGCGAAATGGGGGCTGGGTAGATACAATGAGCAGTTCTTC
>TRBJ1-1|TRBV14|.|.
CASSQDPAATTNEAFF
TGTGCCAGCAGCCAAGACCCGGCAGCGACCACCAATGAAGCTTTCTTT
>TRBJ2-1|TRBV5-8|.|TRBD2
CASSLGLAGYHNEQFF
TGTGCCAGCAGCTTGGGGCTAGCGGGCTACCACAATGAGCAGTTCTTC
>TRBJ2-5|TRBV7-2|.|.
CASSLVRRETQYF
TGTGCCAGCAGCTTAGTGAGGAGGGAGACCCAGTACTTC
>TRBJ2-6|TRBV6-1|.|TRBD1
CASRETGRNSGANVLTF
TGTGCCAGCAGGGAGACAGGGCGGAACTCTGGGGCCAACGTCCTGACTTTC
>TRBJ1-1|TRBV20-1|.|.
CSARAAGDTEAFF
TGCAGTGCTAGAGCGGCAGGGGACACTGAAGCTTTCTTT
>TRBJ1-1|TRBV7-3|.|.
CASSSQGRFNTEAFF
TGTGCCAGCAGCTCACAGGGAAGATTCAACACTGAAGCTTTCTTT
>TRBJ2-7|TRBV6-2/TRBV6-3|once|.
CASLGYRNTEQYF
TGTGCCAGCCTGGGCTATAGGAACACCGAGCAGTACTTC
>TRBJ2-3|TRBV30|.|.
CAWSGVQMGDTQYF
TGTGCCTGGAGTGGTGTGCAAATGGGGGATACGCAGTATTTT
>TRBJ1-2|TRBV9|.|.
CASSVAEGRGGYTF
TGTGCCAGCAGCGTAGCAGAAGGGAGAGGTGGCTACACCTTC
>TRBJ2-1|TRBV11-2|.|TRBD2
CASSPTTSGGAHEQFF
TGTGCCAGCAGCCCGACGACTAGCGGGGGGGCACATGAGCAGTTCTTC
>TRBJ1-1|TRBV7-2|.|.
CASSLALRGRTEAFF
TGTGCCAGCAGCTTAGCACTACGGGGGAGGACTGAAGCTTTCTTT
>TRBJ2-5|TRBV28|.|.
CASSFAPHGLQETQYF
TGTGCCAGCAGTTTTGCCCCACACGGACTCCAAGAGACCCAGTACTTC
>TRBJ1-2|TRBV28|.|.
CASSRPPYGYTF
TGTGCCAGCAGTCGGCCGCCTTATGGCTACACCTTC
>TRBJ2-3|TRBV5-1|.|.
CASSLSGDVDVQYF
TGCGCCAGCAGCTTGTCGGGGGACGTCGATGTGCAGTATTTT
>TRBJ2-1|TRBV9|.|.
CASSVQPGNEQFF
TGTGCCAGCAGCGTCCAACCGGGAAATGAGCAGTTCTTC
>TRBJ2-2|TRBV3-1|.|TRBD1
CASSRGTGGESGELFF
TGTGCCAGCAGCCGAGGGACAGGGGGCGAAAGCGGGGAGCTGTTTTTT
>TRBJ2-3|TRBV7-8|.|.
CASSPRAERADTQYF
TGTGCCAGCAGCCCCCGGGCGGAGAGGGCAGATACGCAGTATTTT
>TRBJ2-7|TRBV7-3|.|.
CASSPAGTHEQYF
TGTGCCAGCAGCCCAGCGGGTACCCACGAGCAGTACTTC
>TRBJ2-1|TRBV7-9|.|.
CASSPPLGEQFF
TGTGCCAGCAGCCCCCCCCTTGGGGAGCAGTTCTTC
>TRBJ2-7|TRBV6-2/TRBV6-3|once|TRBD2
CASRSDWGGTYEQYF
TGTGCCAGCAGAAGCGACTGGGGGGGGACCTACGAGCAGTACTTC
>TRBJ1-1|TRBV18|.|TRBD1
CASSQGQGAAGTEAFF
TGTGCCAGCTCACAGGGACAGGGGGCCGCGGGGACTGAAGCTTTCTTT
>TRBJ1-1|TRBV19|.|.
CASRQGLLAEAFF
TGTGCCAGTAGACAGGGATTACTCGCTGAAGCTTTCTTT
>TRBJ2-7|TRBV29-1|.|TRBD1
CSVEMTGRMEQYF
TGCAGCGTTGAGATGACAGGGCGTATGGAGCAGTACTTC
>TRBJ1-1|TRBV20-1|.|.
CSASKGHFNTEAFF
TGCAGTGCTAGTAAGGGACACTTTAACACTGAAGCTTTCTTT
>TRBJ2-1|TRBV3-1|.|TRBD2
CASSQVEKRGNEQFF
TGTGCCAGCAGCCAAGTCGAAAAGCGGGGCAATGAGCAGTTCTTC
>TRBJ2-3|TRBV5-4|.|TRBD1
CASSWGQGVTDTQYF
TGTGCCAGCAGCTGGGGACAGGGAGTCACAGATACGCAGTATTTT
>TRBJ1-4|TRBV27|once|.
CASSFGRAEKLFF
TGTGCCAGCAGTTTTGGTAGGGCTGAAAAACTGTTTTTT
>TRBJ2-1|TRBV20-1|.|.
CSGGLGGAFYNEQFF
TGCAGTGGGGGACTGGGTGGGGCCTTTTACAATGAGCAGTTCTTC
>TRBJ2-7|TRBV20-1|.|TRBD1
CSASWTGEILHF
TGCAGTGCTAGTTGGACAGGGGAGATTTTGCACTTC
>TRBJ1-2|TRBV6-5|.|.
CASSYLASEGGYTF
TGTGCCAGCAGTTACCTAGCATCCGAGGGAGGCTACACCTTC
>TRBJ1-5|TRBV7-6|.|.
CASSLAQGLNQPQHF
TGTGCCAGCAGCTTAGCCCAAGGTTTGAATCAGCCCCAGCATTTT
>TRBJ1-2|TRBV2|.|TRBD1
CASSWGSGTGGNGYTF
TGTGCCAGCAGTTGGGGATCTGGGACAGGGGGCAACGGCTACACCTTC
>TRBJ2-2|TRBV12-3/TRBV12-4|.|.
CASREGLNTGELFF
TGTGCCAGTCGTGAGGGCCTGAACACCGGGGAGCTGTTTTTT
>TRBJ1-1|TRBV18|.|.
CASSPLGTDTNTEAFF
TGTGCCAGCTCACCTCTGGGTACAGACACGAACACTGAAGCTTTCTTT
>TRBJ1-5|TRBV20-1|.|TRBD1
CSARDPGQVPQPQHF
TGCAGTGCTAGAGATCCCGGACAGGTCCCCCAGCCCCAGCATTTT
>TRBJ2-5|TRBV12-3/TRBV12-4|.|.
CASSFLGKAETQYF
TGTGCCAGCAGTTTCCTGGGCAAAGCAGAGACCCAGTACTTC
>TRBJ1-4|TRBV14|.|.
CASSQRIRATNEKLFF
TGTGCCAGCAGCCAAAGGATCCGGGCAACTAATGAAAAACTGTTTTTT
>TRBJ2-3|TRBV6-5|.|TRBD1
CASSRQGPNTDTQYF
TGTGCCAGCAGTCGACAGGGGCCAAACACAGATACGCAGTATTTT
>TRBJ1-2|TRBV25-1|.|TRBD1
CASSPRGPTNYGYTF
TGTGCCAGCAGCCCCAGGGGGCCTACCAACTATGGCTACACCTTC
>TRBJ1-1|TRBV5-1|.|TRBD1
CASSWEGAQGEAFF
TGCGCCAGCAGCTGGGAGGGGGCGCAAGGTGAAGCTTTCTTT
>TRBJ1-3|TRBV29-1|.|.
CSVEMGTFSGNTIYF
TGCAGCGTTGAGATGGGGACCTTCTCTGGAAACACCATATATTTT
>TRBJ1-1|TRBV7-9|.|.
CASSLRTGGPNTEAFF
TGTGCCAGCAGCTTAAGGACTGGGGGGCCGAACACTGAAGCTTTCTTT
>TRBJ2-3|TRBV20-1|.|.
CSARVPRAGWTDTQYF
TGCAGTGCTAGAGTACCCAGGGCAGGGTGGACAGATACGCAGTATTTT
>TRBJ1-1|TRBV30|few|.
CAWSVEGYTEAFF
TGTGCCTGGAGTGTTGAGGGGTACACTGAAGCTTTCTTT
>TRBJ1-6|TRBV5-4|.|TRBD1
CASSLDRGSNSPLHF
TGTGCCAGCAGCTTGGACAGGGGATCTAATTCACCCCTCCACTTT
>TRBJ2-1|TRBV14|once|.
CASSQEPLVRGYNEQFF
TGTGCCAGCAGCCAAGAACCCTTGGTGAGAGGCTACAATGAGCAGTTCTTC
>TRBJ1-3|TRBV6-5|.|TRBD1
CASSRQGLGNTIYF
TGTGCCAGCAGTCGACAGGGTTTAGGAAACACCATATATTTT
>TRBJ2-5|TRBV6-2/TRBV6-3|.|.
CASSTGIVETQYF
TGTGCCAGCAGCACAGGGATTGTAGAGACCCAGTACTTC
>TRBJ1-1|TRBV28|.|TRBD1
CASGTGLNTEAFF
TGTGCCAGTGGGACAGGGCTGAACACTGAAGCTTTCTTT
>TRBJ2-7|TRBV6-2/TRBV6-3|.|TRBD1
CASKQGTAYEQYF
TGTGCCAGCAAGCAAGGGACAGCCTACGAGCAGTACTTC
>TRBJ1-6|TRBV5-1|.|TRBD1
CASSAGQGAYSPLHF
TGCGCCAGCAGCGCCGGACAGGGGGCCTATTCACCCCTCCACTTT
>TRBJ2-6|TRBV7-2|.|.
CASSRSRGSGANVLTF
TGTGCCAGCAGCCGAAGTAGGGGCTCTGGGGCCAACGTCCTGACTTTC
>TRBJ1-2|TRBV3-1|.|TRBD1
CASSPGTVQAYGYTF
TGTGCCAGCAGCCCCGGGACAGTCCAAGCGTATGGCTACACCTTC
>TRBJ1-2|TRBV12-3/TRBV12-4|.|.
CASSPSSQGSYGYTF
TGTGCCAGCAGCCCTTCGTCTCAGGGAAGCTATGGCTACACCTTC
>TRBJ2-7|TRBV5-1|.|TRBD2
CASSLIPGLAGERYEQYF
TGCGCCAGCAGCTTGATCCCGGGACTAGCGGGAGAGAGATACGAGCAGTACTTC
>TRBJ2-5|TRBV18|.|TRBD2
CASSQTSGGETQYF
TGTGCCAGCTCACAAACTAGCGGGGGAGAGACCCAGTACTTC
>TRBJ2-5|TRBV5-1|.|.
CASSISPRETQYF
TGCGCCAGCTCAATATCACCCAGAGAGACCCAGTACTTC
>TRBJ2-7|TRBV5-4|.|.
CASSFGKANYEQYF
TGTGCCAGCAGCTTTGGCAAGGCCAACTACGAGCAGTACTTC